This T cell receptor (beta chain) was observed in a study of OX40 agonist ivuxolimab in advanced cancers. Whole-study context: Partial responses were seen in three patients, one with hepatocellular carcinoma and two with cutaneous melanoma.

Germline CDR1 is SGHNT and CDR2 is YYREEE (reference sequence). The CDR3 is 13 residues long. V was clipped by 3 bases and J by 2 bases, with 5 bases between them. This table comes from immunoSEQ multiplex PCR, and its TCRdb copy is limited to in-frame clones, with some not included. The sample records roughly 61,000 clones, around 93% being singletons. This sequence originates from an adult with an advanced solid tumor such as melanoma, head and neck, liver or kidney cancer. Sample: CD4+ or CD8+ T cells sorted from blood, taken in a trial of the OX40 agonist ivuxolimab. The chain recombines TRBV5-4 with TRBJ2-2; D unclear. CDR3 loop: CASSYDNTGELFF. CDR3 bases: TGTGCCAGCAGCTATGACAACACCGGGGAGCTGTTTTTT.